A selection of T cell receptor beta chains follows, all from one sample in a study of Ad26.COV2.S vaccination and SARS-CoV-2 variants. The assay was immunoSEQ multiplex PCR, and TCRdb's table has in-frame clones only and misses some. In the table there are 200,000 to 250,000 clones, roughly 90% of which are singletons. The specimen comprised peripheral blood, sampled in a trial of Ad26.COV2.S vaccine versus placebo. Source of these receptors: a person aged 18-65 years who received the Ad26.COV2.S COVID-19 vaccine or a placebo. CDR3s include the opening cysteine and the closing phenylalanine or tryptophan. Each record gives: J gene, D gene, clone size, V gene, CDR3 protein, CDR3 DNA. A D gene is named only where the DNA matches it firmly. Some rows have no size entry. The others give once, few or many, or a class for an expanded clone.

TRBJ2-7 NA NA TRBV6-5 CASSYEGAYEQYF TGTGCCAGCAGTTACGAGGGAGCCTACGAGCAGTACTTC
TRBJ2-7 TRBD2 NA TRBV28 CASSLGPGLAKQYF TGTGCCAGCAGTTTAGGTCCGGGACTAGCGAAGCAGTACTTC
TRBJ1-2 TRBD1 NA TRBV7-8 CASSHWDSWDYGYTF TGTGCCAGCAGCCACTGGGACAGTTGGGACTATGGCTACACCTTC
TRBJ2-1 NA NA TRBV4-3 CASSLEESTEQFF TGCGCCAGCAGCCTGGAGGAGTCCACTGAGCAGTTCTTC
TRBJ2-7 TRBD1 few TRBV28 CASRPTGRLGEQYF TGTGCCAGCAGACCGACAGGGAGATTGGGGGAGCAGTACTTC
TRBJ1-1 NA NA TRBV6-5 CASSRREGGYEAFF TGTGCCAGCAGTCGCCGAGAGGGCGGGTATGAAGCTTTCTTT
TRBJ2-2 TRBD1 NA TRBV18 CASSPPRQGGNTGELFF TGTGCCAGCTCACCCCCTCGACAGGGGGGGAACACCGGGGAGCTGTTTTTT
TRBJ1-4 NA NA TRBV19 CASRRTGTPNEKLFF TGTGCCAGTAGACGAACCGGGACCCCTAATGAAAAACTGTTTTTT
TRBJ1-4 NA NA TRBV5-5 CASSLAMGGVNEKLFF TGTGCCAGCAGCTTGGCTATGGGGGGCGTTAATGAAAAACTGTTTTTT
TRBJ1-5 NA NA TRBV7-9 CASSLEQNNQPQHF TGTGCCAGCAGCTTAGAGCAGAACAATCAGCCCCAGCATTTT
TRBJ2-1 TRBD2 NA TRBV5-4 CASSIPGLAYNEQFF TGTGCCAGCAGCATACCGGGACTAGCCTACAATGAGCAGTTCTTC
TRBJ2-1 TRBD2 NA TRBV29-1 CSVGVAGSRNEQFF TGCAGCGTTGGAGTAGCGGGTAGTCGCAATGAGCAGTTCTTC
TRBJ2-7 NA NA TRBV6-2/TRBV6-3 CASSSPSYEQYF TGTGCCAGCAGTTCCCCCTCCTACGAGCAGTACTTC
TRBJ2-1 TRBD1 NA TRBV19 CASSIGTGGASDNEQFF TGTGCCAGTAGTATCGGGACAGGGGGCGCGAGTGACAATGAGCAGTTCTTC
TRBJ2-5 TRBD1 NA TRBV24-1 CATSDPRDRGLAETQYF TGTGCCACCAGTGATCCCCGGGACAGGGGGCTTGCGGAGACCCAGTACTTC
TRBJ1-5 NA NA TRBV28 CASSYHLYSNQPQHF TGTGCCAGCAGTTACCACCTTTATAGCAATCAGCCCCAGCATTTT
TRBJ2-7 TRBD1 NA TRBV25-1 CASSVGTGYEQYF TGTGCCAGCAGTGTGGGGACAGGATACGAGCAGTACTTC
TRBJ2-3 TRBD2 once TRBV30 CAWRRTSGPTDTQYF TGTGCCTGGAGGAGGACTAGCGGACCCACAGATACGCAGTATTTT
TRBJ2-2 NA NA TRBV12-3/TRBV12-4 CASSFSETGELFF TGTGCCAGCAGTTTCTCCGAGACTGGGGAGCTGTTTTTT
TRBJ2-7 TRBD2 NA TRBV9 CASSVDGGSPYEQYF TGTGCCAGCAGCGTAGATGGCGGGAGCCCCTACGAGCAGTACTTC
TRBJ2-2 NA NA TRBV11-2 CASAIPIQNTGELFF TGTGCCAGCGCTATACCCATACAGAACACCGGGGAGCTGTTTTTT
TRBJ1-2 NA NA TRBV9 CASSEGQASNYGYTF TGTGCCAGCAGCGAGGGGCAGGCGTCTAACTATGGCTACACCTTC
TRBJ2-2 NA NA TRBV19 CATHENTGELFF TGTGCCACCCACGAGAACACCGGGGAGCTGTTTTTT
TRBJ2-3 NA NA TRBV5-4 CASSFSNSVADTQYF TGTGCCAGCAGCTTTTCGAACAGCGTCGCAGATACGCAGTATTTT
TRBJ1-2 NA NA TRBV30 CAWSAGQNYGYTF TGTGCCTGGAGTGCCGGACAGAACTATGGCTACACCTTC
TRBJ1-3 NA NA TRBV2 CASSPRSAGGGNTIYF TGTGCCAGCAGCCCCAGGAGCGCGGGGGGAGGAAACACCATATATTTT
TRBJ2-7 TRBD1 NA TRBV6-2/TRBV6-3 CASSDRQGWADEQYF TGTGCCAGCAGTGACCGACAGGGTTGGGCGGACGAGCAGTACTTC
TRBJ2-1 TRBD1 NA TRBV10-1 CASSADRDRVNEQFF TGCGCCAGCAGTGCTGACAGGGACAGGGTCAATGAGCAGTTCTTC
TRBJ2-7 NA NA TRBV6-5 CASGPNYEQYF TGTGCCAGCGGCCCAAACTACGAGCAGTACTTC
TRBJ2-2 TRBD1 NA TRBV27 CASFRDRAANTGELFF TGTGCCAGCTTCCGGGACAGGGCCGCGAACACCGGGGAGCTGTTTTTT
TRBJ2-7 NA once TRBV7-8 CASSPRRTDSYEQYF TGTGCCAGCAGCCCCCGGCGGACGGATTCCTACGAGCAGTACTTC
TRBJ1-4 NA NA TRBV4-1 CASSQASGRWVEKLFF TGCGCCAGCAGCCAAGCCTCAGGGCGGTGGGTGGAAAAACTGTTTTTT
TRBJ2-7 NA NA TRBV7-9 CASSEEHYHEQYF TGTGCCAGCAGCGAAGAGCACTACCACGAGCAGTACTTC
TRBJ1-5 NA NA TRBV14 CASSQGGGNQPQHF TGTGCCAGCAGCCAAGGAGGGGGCAATCAGCCCCAGCATTTT
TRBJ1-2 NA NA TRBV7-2 CASSLLLWGGLDGYTF TGTGCCAGCAGCTTACTTCTTTGGGGGGGACTTGATGGCTACACCTTC
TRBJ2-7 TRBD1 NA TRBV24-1 CATRGQGYEQYF TGTGCCACCAGGGGACAGGGCTACGAGCAGTACTTC
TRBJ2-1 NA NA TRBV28 CASRPEGGQRNEQFF TGTGCCAGCCGACCCGAGGGCGGGCAGCGTAATGAGCAGTTCTTC
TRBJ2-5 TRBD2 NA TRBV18 CASSPTTSGGTGTQYF TGTGCCAGCTCACCAACGACTAGCGGGGGGACGGGGACCCAGTACTTC
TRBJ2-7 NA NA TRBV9 CASSPTGTPSYEQYF TGTGCCAGCAGCCCGACCGGGACTCCCTCCTACGAGCAGTACTTC
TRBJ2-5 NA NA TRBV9 CASSPGTTFQETQYF TGTGCCAGCAGCCCCGGGACAACCTTCCAAGAGACCCAGTACTTC
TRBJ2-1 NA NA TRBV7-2 CASSLEGGEQFF TGTGCCAGCAGCTTAGAGGGCGGTGAGCAGTTCTTC
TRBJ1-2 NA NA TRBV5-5 CASSYTANYGYTF TGTGCCAGCAGTTACACAGCTAACTATGGCTACACCTTC
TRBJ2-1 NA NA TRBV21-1 CASSKAPRVSYNEQFF TGTGCCAGCAGCAAAGCCCCCAGGGTCTCCTACAATGAGCAGTTCTTC
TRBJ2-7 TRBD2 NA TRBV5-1 CASSPGTSGSLGGYEQYF TGCGCCAGCAGCCCGGGGACTAGCGGGAGCCTTGGGGGCTACGAGCAGTACTTC
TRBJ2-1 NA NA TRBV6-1 CASSEGRGPYNEQFF TGTGCCAGCAGTGAGGGGCGGGGCCCATACAATGAGCAGTTCTTC
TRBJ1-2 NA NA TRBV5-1 CASSLAGYGYTF TGCGCCAGCAGCTTGGCGGGATATGGCTACACCTTC
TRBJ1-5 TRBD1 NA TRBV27 CASSLQGTGNQPQHF TGTGCCAGCAGTCTACAGGGGACGGGCAATCAGCCCCAGCATTTT
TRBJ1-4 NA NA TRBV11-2 CASSSAPGYIKEKLFF TGTGCCAGCAGCTCTGCCCCGGGCTACATTAAAGAAAAACTGTTTTTT
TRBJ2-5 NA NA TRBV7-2 CASVEDRLLGTQYF TGTGCCAGCGTAGAGGACAGACTCCTCGGGACCCAGTACTTC
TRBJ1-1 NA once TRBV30 CAWSNRAEEAFF TGTGCCTGGAGTAACCGGGCAGAAGAAGCTTTCTTT
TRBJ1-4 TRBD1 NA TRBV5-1 CASSLGTGEKLFF TGCGCCAGCAGCTTGGGGACAGGTGAAAAACTGTTTTTT
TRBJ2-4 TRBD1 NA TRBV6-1 CASSEAGDRPAKNIQYF TGTGCCAGCAGTGAAGCAGGGGACAGGCCAGCCAAAAACATTCAGTACTTC
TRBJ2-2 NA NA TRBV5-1 CASSPGAGTGELFF TGCGCCAGCAGCCCCGGTGCGGGTACCGGGGAGCTGTTTTTT
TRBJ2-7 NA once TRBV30 CAWSVKSYEQYF TGTGCCTGGAGTGTAAAGTCCTACGAGCAGTACTTC